The TCR beta chain described here comes from a study of T cells in Graves' hyperthyroidism and ophthalmopathy. The CDR3 loop spans 15 amino acids. Per germline, CDR1 SGHTA and CDR2 FQGNSA. Losses at the gene ends were 0 bases for V and 9 bases for J; bases not matched to a gene: 6. Using RNA transcripts as the source, TCR beta CDR3 regions were amplified. RT-PCR in the first round (using the HTBI primer set) targeted the TCR CDR3. From the multiplex PCR reads, TCRdb called clonotypes with MiXCR, one entry per CDR3 protein. The sample includes fewer than 500,000 distinct CDR3 sequences, around an eighth seen only once; the top ten take around 21%. A few counts support this clonotype.

This chain uses TRBV7-2 with TRBJ2-5; 11 bases are a match to TRBD2. Sequenced input: blood. This receptor was identified in a man between 25 and 39 years old with Graves' hyperthyroidism that later progressed to Graves' ophthalmopathy. In nucleotides, the CDR3 is TGTGCCAGCAGCTTAGCTAGCGGGAGGGGGTTGGCCCAGTACTTC. Amino acids: CASSLASGRGLAQYF.